Listed below are T cell receptor beta chains from one sample, sequenced in a study of cytomegalovirus exposure and HLA in healthy donors. Data came from immunoSEQ multiplex PCR; TCRdb stores just in-frame clones and leaves some out. The table includes 120,000 to 150,000 clones, approximately 80% detected once. The specimen was PBMCs. The receptors here all came from a middle-aged woman in good health and CMV-seronegative. The CDR3 runs from the conserved cysteine through the conserved F or W. The D gene is left open where the match is weak. Some rows have no size entry. The others give once, few or many, or a class for an expanded clone.

D gene	V gene	J gene	clone size	CDR3 protein	CDR3 DNA
NA	TRBV25-1	TRBJ1-2	NA	CASHGPRGAANYGYTF	TGTGCCAGCCACGGCCCCAGGGGCGCAGCTAACTATGGCTACACCTTC
TRBD2	TRBV5-1	TRBJ2-1	NA	CASSLGAGNNEQFF	TGCGCCAGCAGCTTGGGAGCGGGAAACAATGAGCAGTTCTTC
NA	TRBV2	TRBJ1-1	NA	CASKAGKTTEAFF	TGTGCCAGCAAGGCAGGGAAGACCACTGAAGCTTTCTTT
NA	TRBV15	TRBJ2-5	NA	CATSRVTSHEETQYF	TGTGCCACCAGCAGAGTAACTAGCCATGAGGAGACCCAGTACTTC
NA	TRBV4-2	TRBJ2-7	NA	CASSRGGQGYEQYF	TGTGCCAGCAGCCGGGGGGGACAAGGCTACGAGCAGTACTTC
TRBD1	TRBV5-4	TRBJ2-1	once	CASRDRGLSSYNEQFF	TGTGCCAGCCGCGACAGGGGCTTAAGCTCCTACAATGAGCAGTTCTTC
NA	TRBV27	TRBJ1-2	NA	CASSLTGTINYGYTF	TGTGCCAGCAGTTTAACCGGGACAATCAACTATGGCTACACCTTC
TRBD1	TRBV27	TRBJ2-3	NA	CASTGQGVEDTQYF	TGTGCCAGCACCGGACAGGGGGTAGAGGATACGCAGTATTTT
TRBD2	TRBV28	TRBJ2-7	NA	CASRNGLAGGPSYEQYF	TGTGCCAGCAGGAATGGACTAGCGGGAGGCCCATCCTACGAGCAGTACTTC
TRBD2	TRBV7-6	TRBJ2-1	NA	CASSSPGGSNEQFF	TGTGCCAGCAGCTCACCCGGCGGGAGCAATGAGCAGTTCTTC
NA	TRBV4-3	TRBJ2-7	NA	CASSRGAETYEQYF	TGCGCCAGCAGCCGAGGAGCGGAGACCTACGAGCAGTACTTC
TRBD1	TRBV4-3	TRBJ1-2	NA	CASSHGTGNYGYTF	TGCGCCAGCAGCCATGGGACAGGGAACTATGGCTACACCTTC
NA	TRBV7-2	TRBJ2-5	NA	CASSLFVRWSGTQYF	TGTGCCAGCAGCTTATTTGTGCGGTGGTCGGGGACCCAGTACTTC
TRBD1	TRBV6-4	TRBJ2-3	NA	CASRLGTGPTDTQYF	TGTGCCAGCAGACTTGGGACAGGCCCCACAGATACGCAGTATTTT
NA	TRBV11-2	TRBJ1-1	NA	CASSLERGGFTEAFF	TGTGCCAGCAGCTTAGAGCGGGGGGGGTTCACTGAAGCTTTCTTT
TRBD1	TRBV7-3	TRBJ2-3	NA	CASSRGQGDTQYF	TGTGCCAGCTCCAGGGGGCAGGGAGATACGCAGTATTTT
NA	TRBV15	TRBJ2-1	NA	CATSRDSDNEQFF	TGTGCCACCAGCAGAGACAGCGACAATGAGCAGTTCTTC
NA	TRBV19	TRBJ1-2	NA	CASSPKSATVYYGYTF	TGTGCCAGTAGTCCCAAAAGCGCGACAGTCTACTATGGCTACACCTTC
NA	TRBV2	TRBJ2-6	NA	CASSEPGFGSGANVLTF	TGTGCCAGCAGTGAGCCGGGTTTTGGCTCTGGGGCCAACGTCCTGACTTTC
TRBD1	TRBV6-5	TRBJ2-7	few	CASGTGVTYEQYF	TGTGCCAGCGGGACAGGGGTGACCTACGAGCAGTACTTC
NA	TRBV7-2	TRBJ1-3	NA	CASSVQGRDTIYF	TGTGCCAGCAGCGTACAGGGTAGGGACACCATATATTTT
NA	TRBV6-6	TRBJ2-7	NA	CASSPQGFDEQYF	TGTGCCAGCAGTCCGCAGGGGTTCGACGAGCAGTACTTC
NA	TRBV9	TRBJ1-1	NA	CASSVGQGNTEAFF	TGTGCCAGCAGCGTAGGTCAGGGGAACACTGAAGCTTTCTTT
NA	TRBV5-6	TRBJ2-1	NA	CASVDTYNEQFF	TGTGCCAGCGTAGACACCTACAATGAGCAGTTCTTC
TRBD2	TRBV7-9	TRBJ2-7	NA	CASRPSGRVGEQYF	TGTGCCAGCAGACCTAGCGGGAGAGTTGGCGAGCAGTACTTC
NA	TRBV29-1	TRBJ1-1	few	CSGAGGVNTEAFF	TGCAGCGGGGCCGGGGGGGTGAACACTGAAGCTTTCTTT
TRBD2	TRBV27	TRBJ2-5	once	CASHSGTPLTETQYF	TGTGCCAGTCATAGCGGGACGCCCCTCACAGAGACCCAGTACTTC
NA	TRBV6-5	TRBJ2-7	NA	CASSFDRGAKVSEQYF	TGTGCCAGCAGTTTTGATCGGGGAGCGAAAGTCTCCGAGCAGTACTTC
NA	TRBV18	TRBJ1-3	NA	CASSGLAGAKFLDTIYF	TGTGCCAGCTCGGGACTTGCCGGGGCTAAATTTTTGGACACCATATATTTT
NA	TRBV6-5	TRBJ1-2	NA	CASTKSGGNYGYTF	TGTGCCAGCACAAAATCGGGGGGGAACTATGGCTACACCTTC
NA	TRBV19	TRBJ1-2	NA	CASSTSDRRELYGYTF	TGTGCCAGTAGTACAAGTGACAGGAGAGAACTCTATGGCTACACCTTC
NA	TRBV28	TRBJ2-5	few	CASSFQGPRETQYF	TGTGCCAGCAGTTTTCAGGGGCCAAGAGAGACCCAGTACTTC
TRBD1	TRBV28	TRBJ1-1	NA	CASSFRGEYTEAFF	TGTGCCAGCAGTTTCAGGGGGGAGTACACTGAAGCTTTCTTT
TRBD1	TRBV9	TRBJ2-1	NA	CASSAQGINEQFF	TGTGCCAGCAGCGCACAGGGGATCAATGAGCAGTTCTTC
TRBD1	TRBV10-3	TRBJ2-1	NA	CAITLGQGAINNEQFF	TGTGCCATCACCCTGGGACAGGGGGCTATTAACAATGAGCAGTTCTTC
NA	TRBV4-1	TRBJ1-1	NA	CASSHPFRRTEAFF	TGCGCCAGCAGCCATCCATTCAGGCGCACTGAAGCTTTCTTT
NA	TRBV30	TRBJ1-2	NA	CAWTLHREGLENGYTF	TGTGCCTGGACCCTACACCGTGAGGGCCTTGAAAATGGCTACACCTTC
NA	TRBV9	TRBJ2-7	NA	CASSVEGGPLYEQYF	TGTGCCAGCAGCGTAGAAGGGGGTCCCCTCTACGAGCAGTACTTC
TRBD1	TRBV7-3	TRBJ1-1	NA	CASSPIGGVTEAFF	TGTGCCAGCAGCCCAATAGGGGGCGTCACTGAAGCTTTCTTT
NA	TRBV4-1	TRBJ2-5	NA	CASSPLRTEETQYF	TGCGCCAGCAGCCCCCTCCGGACAGAAGAGACCCAGTACTTC
NA	TRBV19	TRBJ2-7	NA	CASSRGVRSYEQYF	TGTGCCAGCTCGCGAGGAGTCCGCTCCTACGAGCAGTACTTC
TRBD2	TRBV5-1	TRBJ2-7	once	CASSLGGLAGSYEQYF	TGCGCCAGCAGCTTAGGGGGACTAGCGGGATCCTACGAGCAGTACTTC
NA	TRBV5-6	TRBJ1-4	NA	CASSLQGTNEKLFF	TGTGCCAGCAGCCTACAGGGAACTAATGAAAAACTGTTTTTT
TRBD1	TRBV28	TRBJ1-2	NA	CASSRLKRGRGNYGYTF	TGTGCCAGCAGTCGGTTAAAAAGGGGGCGAGGTAACTATGGCTACACCTTC
TRBD2	TRBV27	TRBJ2-1	NA	CASSFGLASYNEQFF	TGTGCCAGCAGCTTTGGACTAGCCTCCTACAATGAGCAGTTCTTC
NA	TRBV5-4	TRBJ2-1	NA	CASSLAESSYNEQFF	TGTGCCAGCAGCTTGGCGGAGAGCTCCTACAATGAGCAGTTCTTC
TRBD1	TRBV11-2	TRBJ2-1	few	CASSPTGAEQFF	TGTGCCAGCAGCCCGACAGGGGCTGAGCAGTTCTTC
TRBD1	TRBV18	TRBJ1-5	NA	CASSPNTGADQPQHF	TGTGCCAGCTCACCCAATACAGGGGCCGATCAGCCCCAGCATTTT
NA	TRBV6-6	TRBJ2-7	few	CASSYHVEQYF	TGTGCCAGCAGTTACCATGTCGAGCAGTACTTC
NA	TRBV9	TRBJ1-2	NA	CASSVDTANYGYTF	TGTGCCAGCAGCGTAGACACAGCTAACTATGGCTACACCTTC
TRBD2	TRBV7-9	TRBJ2-3	NA	CASSPSLAGSSTDTQYF	TGTGCCAGCAGCCCAAGTCTAGCGGGGTCTAGCACAGATACGCAGTATTTT
NA	TRBV7-3	TRBJ2-1	NA	CASSLSFQGPYNEQFF	TGTGCCAGCAGCTTATCTTTCCAGGGCCCCTACAATGAGCAGTTCTTC
NA	TRBV6-1	TRBJ1-1	NA	CASGQLLNTEAFF	TGTGCCAGCGGACAGCTCCTGAACACTGAAGCTTTCTTT
NA	TRBV11-2	TRBJ2-2	NA	CASSPRPDRELFF	TGTGCCAGCAGCCCCCGCCCCGACCGGGAGTTGTTTTTT
NA	TRBV27	TRBJ1-5	NA	CASSSPREDQPQHF	TGCGCCAGCAGTTCCCCGAGGGAGGATCAGCCCCAGCATTTT